Presented here are 23 T cell receptor beta chains from one specimen sequenced in a study of blood T cell repertoires in COVID-19. Assay: immunoSEQ multiplex PCR; the TCRdb copy retains only in-frame clones and omits some. The repertoire holds 350,000 or so clones, with 88% as singletons. The sequenced sample consisted of peripheral blood. These receptors were collected from a woman under 40 with COVID-19, enrolled during active disease.

V usage is TRBV6-5 and J usage is TRBJ1-1; D gene ambiguous. CDR3 length equals 14 residues. The V end was cut by 3 bases, the J end by 1 base, with 9 bases between. Per the germline V gene, CDR1 is MNHEY and CDR2 is SVGAGI. CDR3 DNA: TGTGCCAGCAGTTATCGAGAACGGAACACTGAAGCTTTCTTT. The encoded protein is CASSYRERNTEAFF.

V gene TRBV9 combines with J gene TRBJ1-4, with 8 bases that match TRBD1. The germline V gene has CDR1 SGDLS and CDR2 YYNGEE. The CDR3 contains 15 residues. Trimming at V came to 7 bases and at J to 4 bases, leaving 9 bases not matched to a gene. CDR3 DNA sequence: TGTGCCAGCTCCCCAGGGGGACAGGTTAATGAAAAACTGTTTTTT. Its translation: CASSPGGQVNEKLFF.

This clone was picked up a small number of times. The CDR3 protein is CATSERTGGYTF. CDR3 nucleotides: TGTGCCACCAGTGAAAGAACGGGAGGCTACACCTTC. The V gene is TRBV24-1, the J gene TRBJ1-2; no clear D. V gave up 4 bases and J gave up 8 bases, with 10 bases separating them. Germline loops: CDR1 KGHDR, CDR2 SFDVKD. The CDR3 length is 12 residues.

This chain's CDR3 is CASSVFQGGYEQYF. CDR3 sequence (DNA): TGTGCCAGCAGTGTTTTCCAGGGGGGCTACGAGCAGTACTTC. This chain joins TRBV2 and TRBJ2-7; perhaps TRBD1 as D (7 bases). The germline V gene has CDR1 SNHLY and CDR2 FYNNEI. There are 14 residues in the CDR3. V lost 4 bases and J lost 3, with 13 bases in between. Full variable domain (rest looked up from reference TRBV2 and TRBJ2-7): EPEVTQTPSHQVTQMGQEVILRCVPISNHLYFYWYRQILGQKVEFLVSFYNNEISEKSEIFDDQFSVERPDGSNFTLKIRSTKLEDSAMYFCASSVFQGGYEQYFGPGTRLTVT.

The chain joins TRBV29-1 to TRBJ2-1; D not resolved. CDR3 length: 12 amino acids. Germline CDR1 is SQVTM and CDR2 is ANQGSEA. Trimming cost V 3 bases and J 7 bases, with 10 bases left between them. This CDR3 reads CSVDNRVNEQFF. For the CDR3, the DNA is TGCAGCGTTGATAATCGGGTTAATGAGCAGTTCTTC.

Note on this clone: The junction shows a germline mismatch at one end, possibly a read error. This chain's CDR3 is CASSDSQGPGRLF. The CDR3 region has the DNA TGTGCCAGCAGTGATTCACAGGGCCCGGGAAGACTCTTT. V is TRBV25-1 and J is TRBJ1-1, with D possibly matching TRBD1 (6 bases). This CDR3 region has 13 residues. Germline V gene lookup returns CDR1 MGHDK and CDR2 SYGVNS.

The J gene is TRBJ2-7, the V gene TRBV5-4; D remains ambiguous. The germline V and J ends were trimmed by 4 bases and 1 base, with 6 bases remaining between them. The germline CDR1 and CDR2 sequences are SGHNT and YYREEE (reference sequence). CDR3 length equals 12 residues. The CDR3 is CASSAQSYEQYF. The CDR3 DNA reads TGTGCCAGCAGCGCTCAGTCCTACGAGCAGTACTTC.

The rearrangement joins TRBV7-8 to TRBJ2-3; weak D call: TRBD1 (5 bases). V was clipped by 1 base and J by 4 bases, with 15 bases between them. CDR3 length equals 16 residues. Germline CDR1 SGHVS, CDR2 FQNEAQ. CDR3 residues: CASSLGGWGYADTQYF. CDR3 in DNA: TGTGCCAGCAGCTTAGGGGGTTGGGGCTACGCAGATACGCAGTATTTT.

This clone has a single count. The gene calls are TRBV2 and TRBJ1-5; 9 nucleotides agree with TRBD1. Germline V lookup: CDR1 SNHLY, CDR2 FYNNEI. There are 15 residues in the CDR3. The ends lost 4 bases at V and 3 bases at J; junction bases unmatched: 4. The CDR3 sequence is CASSAGTGINQPQHF. Written as DNA, the CDR3 is TGTGCCAGCAGTGCCGGGACAGGGATCAATCAGCCCCAGCATTTT.

This sequence joins TRBV2 and TRBJ1-5; 9 bases align to TRBD1. The CDR3 sequence is 13 residues long. V lost 5 bases, J lost 7 bases, and 3 bases stayed unmatched. Germline CDR1 is SNHLY and CDR2 is FYNNEI. The CDR3 loop is CASSRTGVQPQHF. In DNA, the CDR3 is TGTGCCAGCAGTCGGACAGGGGTACAGCCCCAGCATTTT.

The gene calls are TRBV19 and TRBJ2-7; D may be TRBD2 (5 bases). The CDR3 is 16 residues long. CDR1 is LNHDA and CDR2 is SQIVND in the germline V gene (reference sequence). V was cut by 1 base and J by 3 bases, with 16 bases left in between. The CDR3 DNA is TGTGCCAGTAGTATAGCGACGAGTAGTGGAGGCTACGAGCAGTACTTC. As protein: CASSIATSSGGYEQYF.

The gene calls are TRBV28 and TRBJ2-4, with D unclear. This CDR3 has 15 amino acids. CDR1 is MDHEN, CDR2 SYDVKM, per germline. V lost 3 bases and J 0 bases, leaving 9 bases between the germline ends. The CDR3 region is CASSFPDLAKNIQYF. The CDR3 DNA is TGTGCCAGCAGTTTCCCAGATCTAGCCAAAAACATTCAGTACTTC. The full variable domain, its missing parts supplied by reference TRBV28 and TRBJ2-4, is DVKVTQSSRYLVKRTGEKVFLECVQDMDHENMFWYRQDPGLGLRLIYFSYDVKMKEKGDIPEGYSVSREKKERFSLILESASTNQTSMYLCASSFPDLAKNIQYFGAGTRLSVL.

The rearrangement uses TRBV5-1 and TRBJ2-1; 7 positions match TRBD1. CDR1 and CDR2 from the germline V gene are SGHRS and YFSETQ. The ends lost 7 bases at V and 8 bases at J; junction bases unmatched: 6. This CDR3 spans 12 amino acids. CDR3 nucleotide sequence: TGCGCCAGCTATGAGGGGGCCCATGAGCAGTTCTTC. Its protein product is CASYEGAHEQFF.

J is TRBJ1-1 and V is TRBV6-5, with D possibly matching TRBD1 (5 bases). Germline V CDR1 and CDR2: MNHEY, SVGAGI. Deletions cut 6 bases from V and 6 bases from J, with 8 bases between. The CDR3 has 11 residues. The DNA of the CDR3 is TGTGCCAGCAGGGGGACTTCTGAAGCTTTCTTT. As protein: CASRGTSEAFF.

The chain employs TRBV11-3 and TRBJ1-2; a possible D gene is TRBD1 (6 bases). The CDR3 is 15 amino acids. Trimming pared 5 bases from V and 0 bases from J, leaving 13 bases between. CDR1 and CDR2 (germline): SGHNT, YENEEA. This CDR3 reads CASSPWDNSNYGYTF. The CDR3 DNA follows: TGTGCCAGCAGCCCCTGGGACAACTCTAACTATGGCTACACCTTC.

This clone was seen more than once but under ten times. The chain couples TRBV9 to TRBJ2-3, with 9 bases fitting TRBD2. CDR3 length: 16 residues. Germline V gene lookup returns CDR1 SGDLS and CDR2 YYNGEE. V lost 4 bases to trimming and J lost 5 bases; unmatched junction nucleotides: 11. The CDR3 bases are TGTGCCAGCAGCACCTGGGACCAGCGGGGGGTAGATACGCAGTATTTT. This encodes CASSTWDQRGVDTQYF.

This rearrangement joins TRBV13 to TRBJ1-2; possible D gene TRBD1, 5 bases. The CDR3 totals 14 residues. Trimming shortened V by 5 bases and J by 7 bases, and 17 bases separated the two germline ends. Germline values: CDR1 PRHDT, CDR2 FYEKMQ (reference sequence). The CDR3 sequence is CASSPWGGKIGYTF. As DNA, the CDR3 is TGTGCCAGCAGCCCGTGGGGGGGGAAGATTGGCTACACCTTC. The full variable domain, with the rest looked up from reference TRBV13 and TRBJ1-2, is AAGVIQSPRHLIKEKRETATLKCYPIPRHDTVYWYQQGPGQDPQFLISFYEKMQSDKGSIPDRFSAQQFSDYHSELNMSSLELGDSALYFCASSPWGGKIGYTFGSGTRLTVV.

The CDR3: CASSVSYNIRGCHSYEQYV. DNA of the CDR3: TGTGCCAGCAGTGTCTCCTACAACATCAGGGGCTGCCACTCCTACGAGCAGTACGTC. The rearrangement uses TRBV6-7 and TRBJ2-7; D perhaps matches TRBD1 (6 bases). TRBV6-7 falls under the ORF class, with uncertain function. The CDR3 has 19 amino acids. V shed 5 bases and J shed 0 bases, with 26 bases lying between them.

This clone was counted only a few times. The chain is built from TRBV4-2 and TRBJ2-7; TRBD2 aligns across 9 bases. CDR1 is LGHNA and CDR2 is YNFKEQ in the germline V gene. CDR3 size: 14 residues. V gave up 3 bases and J gave up 3 bases; unmatched junction bases: 3. The CDR3 DNA reads TGTGCCAGCAGCCAGTGGACTAGCGACTACGAGCAGTACTTC. It encodes CASSQWTSDYEQYF.

The J gene is TRBJ2-7, the V gene TRBV7-2; 9 nucleotides line up with TRBD2. Germline trimming cut 1 base from V and 1 base from J; bases unmatched to any gene: 2. The V gene's germline CDR1 is SGHTA and CDR2 FQGNSA. The CDR3 covers 15 residues. The CDR3 DNA sequence: TGTGCCAGCAGCTTAGAGGCGGGGGGGTCCTACGAGCAGTACGTC. It specifies CASSLEAGGSYEQYV.

This clone was observed a few times. The chain has TRBV2 and TRBJ1-2; TRBD1 aligns across 7 bases. Germline loops: CDR1 SNHLY, CDR2 FYNNEI. The CDR3 is made up of 13 amino acids. Losses at the gene ends were 8 bases for V and 4 bases for J; bases not matched to a gene: 7. This chain's CDR3 is CASGQQGIYGYTF. CDR3 DNA sequence: TGTGCCAGCGGCCAACAGGGGATCTATGGCTACACCTTC.

The rearrangement links TRBV7-9 to TRBJ2-2; 9 nucleotides align to TRBD2. The CDR3 loop spans 16 amino acids. CDR1 and CDR2 (germline): SEHNR, FQNEAQ (reference sequence). Losses at the gene ends were 5 bases for V and 1 base for J; bases not matched to a gene: 5. CDR3 in DNA: TGTGCCAGCAGCCACGGGACTAGCCTGAACACCGGGGAGCTGTTTTTT. Its protein product is CASSHGTSLNTGELFF.

This chain links TRBV6-5 with TRBJ1-3; 8 bases are a match to TRBD1. Germline V lookup: CDR1 MNHEY, CDR2 SVGAGI. V trimming: 2 bases; J trimming: 0 bases; junction bases outside the gene matches: 0. The CDR3 consists of 15 residues. The CDR3 sequence is CASSYGQGSGNTIYF. CDR3 nucleotides: TGTGCCAGCAGTTACGGACAGGGCTCTGGAAACACCATATATTTT.